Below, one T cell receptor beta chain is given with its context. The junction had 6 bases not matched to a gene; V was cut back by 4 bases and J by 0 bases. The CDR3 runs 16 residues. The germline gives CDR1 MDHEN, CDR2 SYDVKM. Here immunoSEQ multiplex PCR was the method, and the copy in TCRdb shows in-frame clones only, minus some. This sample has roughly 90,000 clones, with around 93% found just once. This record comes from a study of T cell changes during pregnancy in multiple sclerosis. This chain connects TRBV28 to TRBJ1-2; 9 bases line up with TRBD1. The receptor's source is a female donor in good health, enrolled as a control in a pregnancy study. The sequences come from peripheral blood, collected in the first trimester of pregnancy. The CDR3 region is CASSSGQGTTNYGYTF. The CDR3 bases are TGTGCCAGCAGTTCGGGACAGGGCACTACTAACTATGGCTACACCTTC.